This passage covers 7 T cell receptor beta chains from one sample sequenced in a study of blood T cell repertoires in COVID-19. Clones were sequenced by immunoSEQ multiplex PCR, and TCRdb holds only the in-frame ones, with some missing. The sample carries 200,000 to 250,000 clones, more than 70% recorded once. Sequencing was done on a sample of peripheral blood. These receptor sequences come from a woman older than 75 with COVID-19, enrolled during active disease.

This chain uses TRBV9 with TRBJ2-1, with D maybe TRBD1 (6 bases). The germline gives CDR1 SGDLS, CDR2 YYNGEE. V was clipped by 6 bases and J by 3 bases, with 16 bases between them. This CDR3 has 15 residues. CDR3 coding DNA: TGTGCCAGCATTACAAACGGGACACTCTACAATGAGCAGTTCTTC. Translation: CASITNGTLYNEQFF.

The chain couples TRBV10-3 to TRBJ2-1, with TRBD2 matching 16 bases. With 11 bases clipped from V and 8 bases from J, the junction kept 18 bases outside the gene matches. The CDR3 runs 18 residues. Germline lookup yields CDR1 ENHRY and CDR2 SYGVKD. CDR3 protein: CAARPGLAGGTVMDEQFF. For the CDR3, the DNA is TGTGCCGCACGACCGGGACTAGCGGGGGGGACGGTTATGGATGAGCAGTTCTTC.

This chain uses TRBV7-9 with TRBJ2-4; D ambiguous. Per germline, CDR1 SEHNR and CDR2 FQNEAQ (reference sequence). This CDR3 has 14 residues. V lost 0 bases and J lost 0, with 3 bases in between. The CDR3 nucleotides are TGTGCCAGCAGCTTAGCACTAGCCAAAAACATTCAGTACTTC. Translation gives CASSLALAKNIQYF.

The chain combines TRBV2 with TRBJ1-1; D call uncertain. The V gene lost 5 bases and the J gene lost 3 bases, with 4 bases spanning the gap. CDR1 is SNHLY, CDR2 FYNNEI, per germline. The length of the CDR3 is 11 residues. Here the CDR3 reads CASSPDTEAFF. The CDR3 DNA is TGTGCCAGCAGTCCGGACACTGAAGCTTTCTTT.

This clone was picked up a small number of times. The J gene is TRBJ2-7, the V gene TRBV5-1; tentative D call: TRBD1 (6 bases). The CDR3 runs 14 residues. Germline V gene data show CDR1 as SGHRS and CDR2 as YFSETQ. The V end was cut by 4 bases, the J end by 2 bases, with 13 bases between. This CDR3 reads CASSHQGLPYEQYF. Written as DNA, the CDR3 is TGCGCCAGCAGCCATCAGGGGTTACCCTACGAGCAGTACTTC.

This clone was seen a single time. The chain carries TRBV5-5 and TRBJ2-5; D is perhaps TRBD1 (6 bases). V was clipped by 4 bases and J by 2 bases, with 15 bases between them. Germline lookup yields CDR1 SGHKS and CDR2 YYEKEE (reference sequence). The CDR3 contains 15 residues. The CDR3 DNA sequence: TGTGCCAGCAGCCCGATGGGCAGGGGTCAAGAGACCCAGTACTTC. Its translation: CASSPMGRGQETQYF.

The genes are TRBV28 and TRBJ2-1, with a possible D match to TRBD1 (5 bases). The germline V gene has CDR1 MDHEN and CDR2 SYDVKM. V was trimmed by 3 bases and J by 3 bases, leaving 9 bases between them. The CDR3 runs 14 residues. The CDR3 reads CASSFQGLYNEQFF. CDR3 DNA: TGTGCCAGCAGTTTTCAGGGTCTCTACAATGAGCAGTTCTTC.